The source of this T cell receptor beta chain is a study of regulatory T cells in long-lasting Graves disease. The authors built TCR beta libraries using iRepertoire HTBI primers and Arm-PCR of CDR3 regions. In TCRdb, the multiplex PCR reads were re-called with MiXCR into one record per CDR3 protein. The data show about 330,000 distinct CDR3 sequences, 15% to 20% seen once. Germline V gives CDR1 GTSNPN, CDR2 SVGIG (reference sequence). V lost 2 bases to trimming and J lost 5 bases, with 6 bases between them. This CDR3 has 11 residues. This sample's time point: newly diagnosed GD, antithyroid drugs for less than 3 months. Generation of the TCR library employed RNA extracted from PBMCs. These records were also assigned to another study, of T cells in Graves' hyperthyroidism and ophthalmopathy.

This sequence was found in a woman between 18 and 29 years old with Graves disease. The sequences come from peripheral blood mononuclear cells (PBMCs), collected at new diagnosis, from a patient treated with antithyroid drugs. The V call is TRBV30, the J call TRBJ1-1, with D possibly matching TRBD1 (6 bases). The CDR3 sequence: CAWSRGTEAFF. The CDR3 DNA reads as TGTGCCTGGAGTAGGGGGACTGAAGCTTTCTTT.